This TCR beta chain was recovered during a study of cytomegalovirus exposure and HLA in healthy donors. Comment on this clone: Its antigen remains unidentified.

The PCR contained 60 Vbeta and 13 Jbeta primers. Using immunoSEQ multiplex PCR, the repertoire was profiled, and TCRdb retains in-frame clones only, with some absent. The sample carries roughly 150,000 clones, around 85% recorded once. Study observations and caveats: What was likely a sequencing artifact was a cluster of highly shared sequence variants. HLA alleles showed associations with approximately 15,000 TCR beta sequences in a later analysis, at a 0.05 false discovery rate. TCR beta V- and J-gene trimming was later associated with a missense DCLRE1C variant.

CDR1 and CDR2 (germline): SGHAT, FQNNGV. With 5 bases removed from V and 1 base from J, the gap between germline ends came to 14 bases. The CDR3 has 15 amino acids. The chain combines TRBV11-2 with TRBJ2-5; the D gene is possibly TRBD2 (6 bases). The sample was PBMCs. The receptor comes from a female donor in good health and CMV-seronegative. For the CDR3, the DNA is TGTGCCAGCAGCCCTCGGAGGGCCATCCAAGAGACCCAGTACTTC. It specifies CASSPRRAIQETQYF.